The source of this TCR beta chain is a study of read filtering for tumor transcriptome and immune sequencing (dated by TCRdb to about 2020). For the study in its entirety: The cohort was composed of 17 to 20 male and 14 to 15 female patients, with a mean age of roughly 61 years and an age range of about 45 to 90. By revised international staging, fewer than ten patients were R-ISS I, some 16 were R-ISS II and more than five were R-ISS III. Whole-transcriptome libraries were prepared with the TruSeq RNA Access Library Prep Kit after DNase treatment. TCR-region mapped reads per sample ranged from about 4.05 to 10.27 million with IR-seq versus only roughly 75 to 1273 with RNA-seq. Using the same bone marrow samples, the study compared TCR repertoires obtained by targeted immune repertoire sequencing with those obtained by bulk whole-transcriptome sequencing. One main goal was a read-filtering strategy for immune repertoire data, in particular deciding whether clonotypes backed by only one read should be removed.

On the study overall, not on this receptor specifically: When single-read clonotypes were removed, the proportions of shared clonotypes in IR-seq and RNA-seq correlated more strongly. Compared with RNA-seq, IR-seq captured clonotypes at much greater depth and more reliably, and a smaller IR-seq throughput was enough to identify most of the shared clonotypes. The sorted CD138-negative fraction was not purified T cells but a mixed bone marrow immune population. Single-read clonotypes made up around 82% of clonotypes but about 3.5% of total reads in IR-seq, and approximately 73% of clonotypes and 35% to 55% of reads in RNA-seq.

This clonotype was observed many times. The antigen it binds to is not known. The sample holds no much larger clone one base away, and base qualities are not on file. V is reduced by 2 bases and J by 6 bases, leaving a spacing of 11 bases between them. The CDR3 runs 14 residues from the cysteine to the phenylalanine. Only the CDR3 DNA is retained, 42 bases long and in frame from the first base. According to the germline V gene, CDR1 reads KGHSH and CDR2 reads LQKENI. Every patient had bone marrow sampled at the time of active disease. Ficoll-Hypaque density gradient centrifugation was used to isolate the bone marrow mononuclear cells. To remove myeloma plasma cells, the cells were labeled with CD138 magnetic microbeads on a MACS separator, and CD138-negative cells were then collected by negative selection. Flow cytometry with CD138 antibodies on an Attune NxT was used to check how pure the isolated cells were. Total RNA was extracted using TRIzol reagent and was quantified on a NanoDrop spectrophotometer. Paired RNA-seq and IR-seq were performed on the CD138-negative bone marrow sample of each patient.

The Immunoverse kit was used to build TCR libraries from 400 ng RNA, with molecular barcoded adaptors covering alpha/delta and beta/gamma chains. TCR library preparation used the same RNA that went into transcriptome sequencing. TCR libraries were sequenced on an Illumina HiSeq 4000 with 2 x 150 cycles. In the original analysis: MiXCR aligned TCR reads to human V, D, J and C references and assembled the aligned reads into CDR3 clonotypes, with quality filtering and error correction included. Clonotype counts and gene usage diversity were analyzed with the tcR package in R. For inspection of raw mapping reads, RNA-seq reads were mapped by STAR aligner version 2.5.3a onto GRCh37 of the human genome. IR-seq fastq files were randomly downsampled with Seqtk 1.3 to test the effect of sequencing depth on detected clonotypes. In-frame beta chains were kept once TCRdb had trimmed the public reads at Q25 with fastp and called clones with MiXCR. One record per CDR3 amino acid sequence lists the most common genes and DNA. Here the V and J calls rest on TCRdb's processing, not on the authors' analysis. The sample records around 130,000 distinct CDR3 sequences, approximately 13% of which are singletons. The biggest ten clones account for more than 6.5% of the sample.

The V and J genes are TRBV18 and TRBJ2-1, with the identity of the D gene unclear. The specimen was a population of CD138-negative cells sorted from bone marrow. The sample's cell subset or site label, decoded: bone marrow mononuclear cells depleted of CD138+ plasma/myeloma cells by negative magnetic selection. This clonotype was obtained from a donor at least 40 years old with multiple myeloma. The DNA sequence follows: TGTGCCAGCTCACCAGGGATGGTTGGCAATGAGCAGTTCTTC. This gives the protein CASSPGMVGNEQFF.